Listed below are T cell receptor beta chains from one sample, sequenced in a study of shared clonotypes between healthy human individuals. Measured with immunoSEQ multiplex PCR; TCRdb has only the in-frame clones, and not every one. The sample has 2,500,000 or so clones, roughly 92% seen once. Sample: naive CD4+ T cells sorted from blood. The receptor set was obtained from a man between 18 and 29 years old in good health. The conserved cysteine and the conserved F or W are not part of the CDR3 here. D genes are given only for firm matches.

>TRBV25-1|TRBD1
ASSEYLQGDEAF
>TRBV6-5|.
ASSRGPSGANVLT
>TRBV4-2|TRBD2
ASSQDRGLADLGGELF
>TRBV11-3|.
ASSKGPFYEQY
>TRBV5-6|.
ASNLGTLTSTDTQY
>TRBV5-1|TRBD2
ASSSIPGLAGAYEQY
>TRBV18|TRBD1
ASSSGTAYNSPLH
>TRBV9|.
ASSERGGDSYNSPLH
>TRBV2|.
ASSVSQETQY
>TRBV6-1|TRBD1
ASQLGQGAYIQY
>TRBV5-6|.
ASSLMGVGDNEQF
>TRBV5-4|.
ASSSIGDSPLH
>TRBV7-2|.
ASSLVGSSAMPYEQY
>TRBV18|.
ASSRGQQETQY
>TRBV5-1|TRBD1
ASSLGDSLSLEAF
>TRBV5-1|.
ASSSGGGWDEKLF
>TRBV10-3|.
AISESRAANTGELF
>TRBV5-1|TRBD1
ASSLRVRGTEKLREEKLF
>TRBV19|.
ASSIRQDSTDTQY
>TRBV7-6|.
ASSLGGLGSSYNEQF
>TRBV11-2|TRBD1
ASSPTGTVNTGELF
>TRBV5-8|.
ASRMGVTYSYSNQPQH
>TRBV28|.
ASSSPSIQGSTDTQY
>TRBV10-1|TRBD1
ASSERTGEETQY
>TRBV5-1|.
ASVRGDGGNEQF
>TRBV18|.
ASSTGSYEQY
>TRBV5-4|.
ASSSGGGSPLH
>TRBV11-2|.
ASSLGSAGTYEQY
>TRBV6-5|.
ASSYSVGNEQF
>TRBV30|.
AWSVLSAYNSGNTIY
>TRBV5-6|TRBD1
ASSLGDRSSYNSPLH
>TRBV28|TRBD2
ASSSLAVQETQY
>TRBV5-4|TRBD2
ASSLLAGGPGTQY
>TRBV10-3|TRBD2
AISEPEELAGTMSGGTDTQY
>TRBV5-1|.
ASSLGLLSWYEQF
>TRBV7-9|.
ASRGSGNTIY
>TRBV5-5|.
ASSFTGSSYNSPLH
>TRBV5-4|.
ASRMRGGLTDTQY
>TRBV4-3|.
ASSLTSLSDTQY
>TRBV19|.
ASSTRRNNQPQH
>TRBV2|.
ASSEAGGNSNQPQH
>TRBV19|.
ASKEGWSTDTQY
>TRBV5-1|TRBD1
ASSSGQGRYGEAF
>TRBV5-4|.
ASSLDGGVTPTNEKLF
>TRBV5-1|.
ASSLFGGDTQY
>TRBV6-6|TRBD1
ASTGQGRDTQY
>TRBV28|.
ASSQRARGAGSRETQY
>TRBV9|TRBD2
ASSVTLLAGGPSEQF
>TRBV15|.
ATSPRSIDTQY
>TRBV5-5|TRBD2
ASSLFRTSGITDTQY
>TRBV5-1|.
ASSLAMNYEQY
>TRBV7-2|.
ASSSSLGREEQY
>TRBV7-2|.
ASRKLVSDTQY
>TRBV5-1|TRBD1
ASSPPGTGSYEQY
>TRBV5-1|.
ASAFTDTQY
>TRBV10-3|.
AIKGGANGYT
>TRBV4-1|.
ASSVVIGSPLH
>TRBV5-4|.
ASSTPGRDGYT
>TRBV6-1|.
ASSQGLFNQPQH